The next 17 T cell receptor beta chains were all read from a single sample in a study of T cells in Graves' hyperthyroidism and ophthalmopathy. RNA transcripts were the template for amplifying TCR beta CDR3 regions. Using the HTBI primer set, a first-round RT-PCR was run on the TCR CDR3. TCRdb processed the multiplex PCR reads anew with MiXCR; each CDR3 protein has one entry. The data contain 130,000 to 150,000 distinct CDR3 sequences, about 20% of them singletons. The specimen sequenced was blood. These receptors were collected from a woman between 45 and 60 years old with Graves' hyperthyroidism that later progressed to Graves' ophthalmopathy.

This clonotype was observed many times. The chain employs TRBV7-2 and TRBJ1-6, with TRBD1 identical over 8 bases. The V gene end was trimmed by 2 bases and the J gene end by 7 bases; junction bases not matched to a gene: 7. CDR3 length equals 16 residues. Per germline, CDR1 SGHTA and CDR2 FQGNSA. Here the CDR3 reads CASSLLPQGGNSPLHF. The CDR3 bases are TGTGCCAGCAGCTTACTCCCACAGGGGGGGAATTCACCCCTCCACTTT.

V and J are TRBV10-1 and TRBJ2-3; no reliable D call. The CDR3 runs to 14 residues. CDR1 WNHNN and CDR2 SYGVQD come from the germline V gene (reference sequence). Deletions cut 5 bases from V and 2 bases from J, with 11 bases between. CDR3 loop: CASSSTIPTDTQYF. CDR3 sequence (DNA): TGCGCCAGCAGTTCGACCATTCCCACAGATACGCAGTATTTT.

The table lists this clonotype with many counts. The V and J genes are TRBV6-4 and TRBJ2-1; 9 bases are a match to TRBD1. V lost 5 bases and J lost 7; bases outside the gene matches: 9. Looked up from germline, CDR1 is MRHNA and CDR2 is SNTAGT. The length of the CDR3 is 15 residues. The CDR3 DNA follows: TGTGCCAGCAGTCCCCACGGGACAGGGAGAAATGAGCAGTTCTTC. It translates to CASSPHGTGRNEQFF.

This clonotype was observed many times. This rearrangement joins TRBV7-2 to TRBJ2-7; unclear D gene. Germline V gene lookup returns CDR1 SGHTA and CDR2 FQGNSA. The ends were cut back, 0 bases at V and 6 bases at J, with 3 bases in the middle. This CDR3 comprises 11 residues. The CDR3 is CASSLATEQYF. The CDR3 DNA reads as TGTGCCAGCAGCTTAGCGACCGAGCAGTACTTC.

The V gene is TRBV2, the J gene TRBJ1-1, with TRBD1 matching over 9 bases. V dropped 8 bases and J dropped 3; count of bases not matched to a gene: 4. Looked up from germline, CDR1 is SNHLY and CDR2 is FYNNEI. The CDR3 has 13 amino acids. The CDR3 loop is CASLQGAYTEAFF. The CDR3 region has the DNA TGTGCCAGCTTACAGGGGGCGTACACTGAAGCTTTCTTT.

The table lists this clonotype with many counts. One base away lies a much larger clone, so this may be a sequencing read error. The chain couples TRBV3-1 to TRBJ1-5, with D tentatively TRBD1 (6 bases). The V and J ends lost 10 bases and 7 bases respectively, with 23 bases between them. Looked up from germline, CDR1 is LGHDT and CDR2 is YNNKEL (reference sequence). This CDR3 has 15 amino acids. The CDR3 region has the DNA TGTGCCAACAGTCTGACAGGCAGGCCGGGACAGCCCCAGCATTTT. The encoded protein is CANSLTGRPGQPQHF.

This clonotype occurred a few times. V usage is TRBV3-1 and J usage is TRBJ2-1; 9 bases are a match to TRBD2. The CDR3 length is 17 residues. Per germline, CDR1 LGHDT and CDR2 YNNKEL (reference sequence). The junction had 14 bases not matched to a gene; V was cut back by 2 bases and J by 9 bases. This CDR3 reads CASSQSAGGEYKPEQFF. The CDR3 nucleotides read TGTGCCAGCAGCCAATCGGCGGGAGGGGAGTACAAGCCTGAGCAGTTCTTC.

The chain uses TRBV28 and TRBJ2-2, with TRBD1 identical over 9 bases. The V and J ends lost 7 bases and 8 bases, in that order; junction bases with no gene match: 17. The CDR3 loop spans 17 amino acids. Germline CDR1 reads MDHEN; CDR2 reads SYDVKM. CDR3 loop: CASTWDRVGVRSGELFF. CDR3 DNA sequence: TGTGCCAGCACATGGGACAGGGTGGGCGTGCGCTCTGGGGAGCTGTTTTTT.

V usage is TRBV19 and J usage is TRBJ1-4, with 9 bases that match TRBD1. Germline lookup yields CDR1 LNHDA and CDR2 SQIVND (reference sequence). J gave up 8 bases and V 4 bases, and 2 bases lay outside the gene matches. The CDR3 has 13 residues. The CDR3 DNA sequence: TGTGCCAGTAGTACGGACAGGGGCGAAAAACTGTTTTTT. Amino acid sequence: CASSTDRGEKLFF.

V gene TRBV5-1 combines with J gene TRBJ2-1, with 10 bases identical to TRBD2. Germline loops: CDR1 SGHRS, CDR2 YFSETQ. J lost 6 bases, V lost 3 bases, and 9 bases had no gene match. The CDR3 contains 16 residues. CDR3: CASSSTASGRPNEQFF. As DNA, the CDR3 is TGCGCCAGCAGCTCGACCGCTAGCGGGAGACCCAATGAGCAGTTCTTC.

There are many counts of this clonotype. The J gene is TRBJ1-1, the V gene TRBV3-1, with D perhaps matching TRBD1 (5 bases). Between the trimmed V and J ends, which lost 3 bases and 4 bases, there was a span of 9 bases. The CDR3 totals 13 residues. Germline V CDR1 and CDR2: LGHDT, YNNKEL (reference sequence). For the CDR3, the DNA is TGTGCCAGCAGCCACCCGGGGGGCACTGAAGCTTTCTTT. It codes for CASSHPGGTEAFF.

The sample holds many counts of this clonotype. This rearrangement joins TRBV7-2 to TRBJ1-2; tentatively, D is TRBD1 (5 bases). CDR1 and CDR2 (germline): SGHTA, FQGNSA. V shed 1 base and J shed 7 bases, with 10 bases lying between them. The CDR3 is 13 residues long. CDR3 nucleotide sequence: TGTGCCAGCAGCTTAGGAGGGGACGCTGGCTACACCTTC. It is translated as CASSLGGDAGYTF.

The rearrangement uses TRBV7-9 and TRBJ2-2; tentatively, D is TRBD2 (5 bases). This CDR3 has 15 residues. V lost 5 bases and J 0 bases, leaving 10 bases between the germline ends. The germline V gene has CDR1 SEHNR and CDR2 FQNEAQ (reference sequence). The CDR3, as DNA: TGTGCCAGCAGCCCCGGACTGACGAACACCGGGGAGCTGTTTTTT. Protein product: CASSPGLTNTGELFF.

This clonotype was seen only a few times. The rearrangement joins TRBV5-1 to TRBJ2-5; unclear D gene. The V end was cut by 0 bases, the J end by 1 base, with 13 bases between. Germline V gives CDR1 SGHRS, CDR2 YFSETQ. This CDR3 is 16 amino acids long. CDR3 nucleotide sequence: TGCGCCAGCAGCTTGGCGCCACAACCTTCCCAAGAGACCCAGTACTTC. It specifies CASSLAPQPSQETQYF.

Regarding this clonotype: With a much larger clone just one base away, this may be a read error. The DNA of the CDR3 is TGTGCCACGACGGGACAGACCTACGAGCAGTGCTTC. As protein: CATTGQTYEQCF. The rearrangement uses TRBV28 and TRBJ2-7; 7 bases match TRBD1. CDR1 MDHEN and CDR2 SYDVKM come from the germline V gene. This CDR3 spans 12 amino acids.

This clonotype was seen at least ten times. The V and J genes are TRBV12-3 or TRBV12-4 and TRBJ1-5, with D possibly matching TRBD1 (6 bases). V was pared by 7 bases and J by 0 bases, with 16 bases between. CDR3 length: 16 amino acids. The DNA for the CDR3 is TGTGCCAGCATTAGGGGGTTGGGTCATAGCAATCAGCCCCAGCATTTT. This codes for CASIRGLGHSNQPQHF.

This clonotype was recorded at least ten times. This sequence joins TRBV6-2 or TRBV6-3 and TRBJ2-2; no reliable D call. V shed 2 bases and J shed 6 bases, with 10 bases lying between them. The CDR3 is made up of 14 amino acids. Germline CDR1 MNHEY, CDR2 SVGEGT. The CDR3: CASSYNFSPGELFF. The CDR3 nucleotides are TGTGCCAGCAGTTACAATTTCAGCCCCGGGGAGCTGTTTTTT.